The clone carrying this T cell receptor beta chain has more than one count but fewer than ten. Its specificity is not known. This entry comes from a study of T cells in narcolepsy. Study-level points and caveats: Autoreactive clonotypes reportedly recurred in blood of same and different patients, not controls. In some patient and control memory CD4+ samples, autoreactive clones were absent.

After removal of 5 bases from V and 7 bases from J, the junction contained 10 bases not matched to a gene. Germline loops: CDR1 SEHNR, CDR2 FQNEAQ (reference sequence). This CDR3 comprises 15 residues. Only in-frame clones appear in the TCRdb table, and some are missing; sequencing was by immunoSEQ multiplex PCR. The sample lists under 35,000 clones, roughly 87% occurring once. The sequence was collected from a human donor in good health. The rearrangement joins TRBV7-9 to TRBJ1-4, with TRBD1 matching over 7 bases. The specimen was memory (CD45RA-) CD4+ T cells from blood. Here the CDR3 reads CASSPGQSEGEKLFF. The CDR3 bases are TGTGCCAGCAGCCCGGGACAGTCTGAGGGTGAAAAACTGTTTTTT.